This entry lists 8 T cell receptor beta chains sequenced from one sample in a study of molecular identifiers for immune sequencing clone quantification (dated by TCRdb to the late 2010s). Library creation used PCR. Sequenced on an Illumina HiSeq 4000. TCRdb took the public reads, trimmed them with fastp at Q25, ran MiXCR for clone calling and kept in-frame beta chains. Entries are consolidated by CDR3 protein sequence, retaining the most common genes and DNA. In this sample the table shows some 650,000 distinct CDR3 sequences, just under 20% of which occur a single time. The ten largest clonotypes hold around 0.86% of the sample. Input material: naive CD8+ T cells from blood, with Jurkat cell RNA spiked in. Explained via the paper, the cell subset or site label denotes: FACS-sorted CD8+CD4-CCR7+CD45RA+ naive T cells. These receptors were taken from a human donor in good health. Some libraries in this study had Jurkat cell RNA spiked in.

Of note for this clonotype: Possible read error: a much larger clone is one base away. This chain's CDR3 is CASSAETGTGILTGELFF. CDR3 in DNA: TGTGCCAGCAGCGCAGAGACCGGGACAGGGATCTTGACCGGGGAGCTGTTTTTT. The gene calls are TRBV9 and TRBJ2-2; TRBD1 aligns across 9 bases. The germline V gene has CDR1 SGDLS and CDR2 YYNGEE. The CDR3 covers 18 residues. V was pared by 3 bases and J by 5 bases, with 14 bases of the junction left unmatched.

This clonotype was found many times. The CDR3 is CASSQGINTGAGANVLTF. As DNA, the CDR3 is TGCGCCAGCAGCCAAGGAATCAACACAGGGGCTGGGGCCAACGTCCTGACTTTC. The V and J genes are TRBV4-3 and TRBJ2-6; 7 bases are a match to TRBD1. The CDR3 is 18 residues long. Trimming at V came to 1 base and at J to 2 bases, leaving 8 bases not matched to a gene. Germline-derived CDR1 and CDR2 are LGHNA and YSLEER.

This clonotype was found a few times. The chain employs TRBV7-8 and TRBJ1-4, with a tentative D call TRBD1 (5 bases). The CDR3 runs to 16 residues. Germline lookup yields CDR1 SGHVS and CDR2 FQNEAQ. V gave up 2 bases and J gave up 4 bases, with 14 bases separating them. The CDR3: CASSLSPSTVNEKLFF. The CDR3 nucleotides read TGTGCCAGCAGCTTATCCCCGTCGACAGTTAATGAAAAACTGTTTTTT.

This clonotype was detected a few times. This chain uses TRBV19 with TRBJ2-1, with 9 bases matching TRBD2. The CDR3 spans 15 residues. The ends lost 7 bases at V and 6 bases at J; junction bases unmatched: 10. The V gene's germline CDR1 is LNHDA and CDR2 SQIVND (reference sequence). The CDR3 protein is CASTPWAGGSNEQFF. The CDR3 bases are TGTGCCAGTACACCTTGGGCGGGAGGGTCCAATGAGCAGTTCTTC.

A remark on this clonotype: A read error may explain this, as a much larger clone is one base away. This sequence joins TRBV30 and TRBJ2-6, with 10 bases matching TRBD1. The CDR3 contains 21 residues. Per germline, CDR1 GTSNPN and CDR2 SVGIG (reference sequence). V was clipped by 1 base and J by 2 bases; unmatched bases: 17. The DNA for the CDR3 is TGTGCCTGGAGTGCCTCCGGGACAGGGGCGCCCCACTTCCCTGGGGCCAACGTCCTGACTTTC. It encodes CAWSASGTGAPHFPGANVLTF.

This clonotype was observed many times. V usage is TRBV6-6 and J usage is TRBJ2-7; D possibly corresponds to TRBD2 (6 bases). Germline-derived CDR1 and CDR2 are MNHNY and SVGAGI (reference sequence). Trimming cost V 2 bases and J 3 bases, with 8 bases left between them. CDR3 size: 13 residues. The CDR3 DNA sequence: TGTGCCAGCAGTTACGGACTACGCTACGAGCAGTACTTC. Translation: CASSYGLRYEQYF.

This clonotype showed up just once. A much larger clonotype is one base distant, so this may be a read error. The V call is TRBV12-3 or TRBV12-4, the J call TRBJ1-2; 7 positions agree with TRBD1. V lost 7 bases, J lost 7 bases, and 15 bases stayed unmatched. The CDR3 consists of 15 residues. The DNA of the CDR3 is TGTGCCAGCACCACCTCCGCGGACAGGAGAAGTGGCTACACCTTC. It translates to CASTTSADRRSGYTF.

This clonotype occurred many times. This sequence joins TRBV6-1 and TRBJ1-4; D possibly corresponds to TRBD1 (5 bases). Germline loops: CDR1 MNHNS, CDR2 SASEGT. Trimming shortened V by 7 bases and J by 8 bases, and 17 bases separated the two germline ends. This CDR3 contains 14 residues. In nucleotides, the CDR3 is TGTGCCAGCACCCATTGGGACCGGCAGGAAAAACTGTTTTTT. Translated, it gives CASTHWDRQEKLFF.